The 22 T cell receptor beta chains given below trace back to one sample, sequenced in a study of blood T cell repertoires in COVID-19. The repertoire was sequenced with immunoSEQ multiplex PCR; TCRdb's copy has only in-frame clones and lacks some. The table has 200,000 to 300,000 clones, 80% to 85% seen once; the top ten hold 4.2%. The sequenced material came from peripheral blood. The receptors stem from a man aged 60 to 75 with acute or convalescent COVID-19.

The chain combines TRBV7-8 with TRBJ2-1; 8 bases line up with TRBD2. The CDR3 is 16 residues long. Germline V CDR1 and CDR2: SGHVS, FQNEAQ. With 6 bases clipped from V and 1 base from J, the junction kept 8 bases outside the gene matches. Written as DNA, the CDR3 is TGTGCCAGCAGGGTTAGCGGGACCTCTTCCTACAATGAGCAGTTCTTC. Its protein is CASRVSGTSSYNEQFF.

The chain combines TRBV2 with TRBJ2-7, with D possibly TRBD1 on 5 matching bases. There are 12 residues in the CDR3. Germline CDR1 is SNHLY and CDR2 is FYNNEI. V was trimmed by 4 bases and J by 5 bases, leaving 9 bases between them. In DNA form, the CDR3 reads TGTGCCAGCAGTGCCAGGGCCCACGAGCAGTACTTC. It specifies CASSARAHEQYF.

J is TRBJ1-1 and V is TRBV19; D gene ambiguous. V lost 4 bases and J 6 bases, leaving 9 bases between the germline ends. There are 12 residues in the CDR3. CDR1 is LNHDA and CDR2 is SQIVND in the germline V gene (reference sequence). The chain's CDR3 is CASSTNGPEAFF. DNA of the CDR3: TGTGCCAGTAGTACCAATGGGCCTGAAGCTTTCTTT.

CDR3 protein: CAIAGDSDTQYF. In nucleotides, the CDR3 is TGTGCCATCGCCGGAGATTCAGATACGCAGTATTTT. The V call is TRBV10-3, the J call TRBJ2-3; D unresolved. From germline, CDR1 is ENHRY and CDR2 SYGVKD. The CDR3 extends over 12 amino acids. V was cut by 8 bases and J by 4 bases, with 10 bases left in between.

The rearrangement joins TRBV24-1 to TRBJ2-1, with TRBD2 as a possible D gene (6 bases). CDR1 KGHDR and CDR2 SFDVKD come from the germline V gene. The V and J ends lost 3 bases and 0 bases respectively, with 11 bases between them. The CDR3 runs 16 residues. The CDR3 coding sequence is TGTGCCACCAGTGATAGCGCGGGGAGCTCCTACAATGAGCAGTTCTTC. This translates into CATSDSAGSSYNEQFF.

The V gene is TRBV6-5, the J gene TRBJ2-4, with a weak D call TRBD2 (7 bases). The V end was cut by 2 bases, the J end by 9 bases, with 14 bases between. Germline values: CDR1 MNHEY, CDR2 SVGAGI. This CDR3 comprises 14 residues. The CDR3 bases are TGTGCCAGCAGTTACGCCGGGGGGCTGAGCATTCAGTACTTC. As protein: CASSYAGGLSIQYF.

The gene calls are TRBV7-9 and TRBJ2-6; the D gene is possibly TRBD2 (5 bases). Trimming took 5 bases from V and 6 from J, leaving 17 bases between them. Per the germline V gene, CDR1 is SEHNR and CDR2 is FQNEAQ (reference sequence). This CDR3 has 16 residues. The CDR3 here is CASSPLPTLAANVLTF. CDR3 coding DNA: TGTGCCAGCAGCCCCCTCCCCACGCTAGCGGCCAACGTCCTGACTTTC.

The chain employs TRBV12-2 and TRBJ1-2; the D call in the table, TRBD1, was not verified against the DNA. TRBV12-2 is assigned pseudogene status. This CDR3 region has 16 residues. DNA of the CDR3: TGTGCAAGTCGCTTCGGCAGGGACAGGGGAGGCTATGGCTACACCTTC. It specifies CASRFGRDRGGYGYTF.

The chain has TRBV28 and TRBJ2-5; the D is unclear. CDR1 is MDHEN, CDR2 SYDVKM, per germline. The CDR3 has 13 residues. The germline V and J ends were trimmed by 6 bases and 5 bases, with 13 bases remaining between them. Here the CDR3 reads CASSSQRPETQYF. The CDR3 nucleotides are TGTGCCAGCAGCTCCCAGCGCCCGGAGACCCAGTACTTC.

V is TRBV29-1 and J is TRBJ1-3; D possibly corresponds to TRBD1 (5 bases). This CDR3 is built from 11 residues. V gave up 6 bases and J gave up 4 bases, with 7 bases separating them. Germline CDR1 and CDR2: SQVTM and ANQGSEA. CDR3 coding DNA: TGCAGCGTAAGGGGAGGAAACACCATATATTTT. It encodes CSVRGGNTIYF.

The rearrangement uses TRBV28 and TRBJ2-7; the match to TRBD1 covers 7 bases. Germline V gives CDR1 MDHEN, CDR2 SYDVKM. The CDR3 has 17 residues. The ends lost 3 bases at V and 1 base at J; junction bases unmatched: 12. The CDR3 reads CASSFLQGPRASYEQYF. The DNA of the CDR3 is TGTGCCAGCAGTTTCTTACAGGGGCCGAGAGCGTCCTACGAGCAGTACTTC.

The CDR3 DNA sequence: TGCGCCAGCAGCTTGTCAGGGGGCACTGAAGCTTTCTTT. Its translation: CASSLSGGTEAFF. The V call is TRBV5-1, the J call TRBJ1-1; 7 nucleotides line up with TRBD1. V trimming: 1 base; J trimming: 4 bases; junction bases outside the gene matches: 1. From germline, CDR1 is SGHRS and CDR2 YFSETQ. The CDR3 has 13 residues.

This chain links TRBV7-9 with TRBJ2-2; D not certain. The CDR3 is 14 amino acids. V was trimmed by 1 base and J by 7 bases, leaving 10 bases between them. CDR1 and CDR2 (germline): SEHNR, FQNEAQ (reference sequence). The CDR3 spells CASSLVSGGGELFF. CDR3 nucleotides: TGTGCCAGCAGCTTAGTCTCAGGTGGCGGGGAGCTGTTTTTT.

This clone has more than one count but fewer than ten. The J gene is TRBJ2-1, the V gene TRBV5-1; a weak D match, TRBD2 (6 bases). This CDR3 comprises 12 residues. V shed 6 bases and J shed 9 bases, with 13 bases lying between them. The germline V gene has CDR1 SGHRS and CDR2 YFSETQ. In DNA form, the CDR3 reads TGCGCCAGCACCATTGTGGGAGGTGAGCAGTTCTTC. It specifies CASTIVGGEQFF.

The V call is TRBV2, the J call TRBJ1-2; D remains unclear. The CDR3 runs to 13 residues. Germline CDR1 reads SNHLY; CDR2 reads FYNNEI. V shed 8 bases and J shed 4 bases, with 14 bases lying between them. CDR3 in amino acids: CASGNPGSYGYTF. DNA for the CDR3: TGTGCCAGCGGGAACCCGGGATCCTATGGCTACACCTTC.

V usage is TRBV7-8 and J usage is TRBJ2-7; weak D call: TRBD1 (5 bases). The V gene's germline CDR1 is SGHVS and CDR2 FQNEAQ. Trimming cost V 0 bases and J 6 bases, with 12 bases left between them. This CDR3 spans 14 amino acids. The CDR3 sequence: CASSLAGRAGEQYF. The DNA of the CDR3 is TGTGCCAGCAGCTTAGCCGGCAGGGCAGGCGAGCAGTACTTC. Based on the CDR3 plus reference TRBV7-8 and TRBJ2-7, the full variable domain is GAGVSQSPRYKVAKRGQDVALRCDPISGHVSLFWYQQALGQGPEFLTYFQNEAQLDKSGLPSDRFFAERPEGSVSTLKIQRTQQEDSAVYLCASSLAGRAGEQYFGPGTRLTVT.

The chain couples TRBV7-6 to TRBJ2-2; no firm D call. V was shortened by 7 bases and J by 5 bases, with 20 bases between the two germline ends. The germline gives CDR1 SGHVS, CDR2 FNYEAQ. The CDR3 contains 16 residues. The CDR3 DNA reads TGTGCCAGCACCCCTACCCGAGGATATCCGACCGGGGAGCTGTTTTTT. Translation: CASTPTRGYPTGELFF.

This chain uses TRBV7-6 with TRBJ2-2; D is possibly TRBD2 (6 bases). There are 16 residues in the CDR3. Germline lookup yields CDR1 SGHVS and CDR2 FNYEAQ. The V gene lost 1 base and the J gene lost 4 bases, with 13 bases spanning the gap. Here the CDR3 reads CASSLVGGRSTGELFF. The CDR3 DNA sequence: TGTGCCAGCAGCTTAGTGGGGGGTCGAAGCACCGGGGAGCTGTTTTTT.

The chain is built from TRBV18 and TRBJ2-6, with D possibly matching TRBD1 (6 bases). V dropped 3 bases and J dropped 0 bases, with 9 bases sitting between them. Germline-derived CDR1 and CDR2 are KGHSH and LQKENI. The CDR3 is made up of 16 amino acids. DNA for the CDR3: TGTGCCAGCTCACCGAGACAGGTCTCTGGGGCCAACGTCCTGACTTTC. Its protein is CASSPRQVSGANVLTF.

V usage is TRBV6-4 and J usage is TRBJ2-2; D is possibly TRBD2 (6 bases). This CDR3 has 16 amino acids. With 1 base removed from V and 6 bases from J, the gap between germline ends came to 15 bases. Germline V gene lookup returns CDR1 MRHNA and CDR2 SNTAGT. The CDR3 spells CASSDWLEGTAGELFF. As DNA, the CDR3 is TGTGCCAGCAGTGACTGGCTGGAGGGAACAGCCGGGGAGCTGTTTTTT.

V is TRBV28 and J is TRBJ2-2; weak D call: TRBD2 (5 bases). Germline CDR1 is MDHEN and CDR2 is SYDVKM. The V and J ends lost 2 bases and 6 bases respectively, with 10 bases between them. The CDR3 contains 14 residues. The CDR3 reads CASSLGGRPGELFF. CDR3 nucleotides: TGTGCCAGCAGTTTAGGTGGGAGACCCGGGGAGCTGTTTTTT.

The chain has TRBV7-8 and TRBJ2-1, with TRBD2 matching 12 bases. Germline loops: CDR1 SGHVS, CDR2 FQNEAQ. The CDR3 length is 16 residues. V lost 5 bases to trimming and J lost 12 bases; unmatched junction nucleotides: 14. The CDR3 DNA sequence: TGTGCCAGCAGCATAAGGGTACTAGCGGGAGGAAAAGGGCAGTTCTTC. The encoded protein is CASSIRVLAGGKGQFF.